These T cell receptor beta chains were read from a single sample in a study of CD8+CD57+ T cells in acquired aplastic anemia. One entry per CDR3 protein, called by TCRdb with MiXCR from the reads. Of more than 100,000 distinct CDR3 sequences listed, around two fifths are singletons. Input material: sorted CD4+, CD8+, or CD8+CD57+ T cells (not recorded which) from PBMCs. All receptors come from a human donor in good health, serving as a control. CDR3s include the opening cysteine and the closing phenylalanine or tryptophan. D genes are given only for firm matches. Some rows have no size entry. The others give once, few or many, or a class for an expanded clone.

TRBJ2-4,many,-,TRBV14,TGTGCCAGCAGTCAAAGGTCGTGGGCGGGCATTCAGTACTTC,CASSQRSWAGIQYF
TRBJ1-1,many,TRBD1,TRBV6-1,TGTGCCAGCAGTAGGACAGGCCTGAACACTGAAGCTTTCTTT,CASSRTGLNTEAFF
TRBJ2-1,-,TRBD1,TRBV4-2,TGTGCCAGCAGCCGCCCGGGGACAGTTTTTGACGTGGTTCCGTTCTTC,CASSRPGTVFDVVPFF
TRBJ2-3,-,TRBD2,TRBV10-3,TGTGCCATCAGTGTTAGCGGGGCGACTTCCAATGAGCAGTATTTT,CAISVSGATSNEQYF
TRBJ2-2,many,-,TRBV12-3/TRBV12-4,TGTGCCAGCAGTTTAGCTAGCAACACCGGGGAGCTGTTTTTT,CASSLASNTGELFF
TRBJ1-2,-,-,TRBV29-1,TGCAGCGTCTCTCCAGGGGACCACTATGGCTACACCTTC,CSVSPGDHYGYTF
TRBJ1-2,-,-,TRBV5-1,TGCGCCAGCAGCTTGGCCCCTGGGGACTATGGCTACACCTTC,CASSLAPGDYGYTF
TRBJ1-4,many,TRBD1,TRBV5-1,TGCGCCAGTAAGGGACAGGGGACGGAAAAACTGTTTTTT,CASKGQGTEKLFF
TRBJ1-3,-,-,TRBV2,TGTGCCAGCAGTTTTACAGGGTTATACGGAAACACCATATATTTT,CASSFTGLYGNTIYF
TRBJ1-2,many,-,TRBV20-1,TGCAGTGCTAGAGATTTTGGTCAGGGCACTAATGGCTACACCTTC,CSARDFGQGTNGYTF
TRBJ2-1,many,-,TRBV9,TGTGCCAGCAGCGTAGCTCGGGGAACCTACAATGAGCAGTTCTTC,CASSVARGTYNEQFF
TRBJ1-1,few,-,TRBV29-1,TGCAGCGTTGAGTTAGGGTGGAACACTGAAGCTTTCTTT,CSVELGWNTEAFF
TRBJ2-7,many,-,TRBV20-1,TGCAGTGCTGGGGGAGGGGGAAACGAGCAGTACTTC,CSAGGGGNEQYF
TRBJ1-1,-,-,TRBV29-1,TGCAGCGTTGAAGATCGGACACAAGAAGCTTTCTTT,CSVEDRTQEAFF
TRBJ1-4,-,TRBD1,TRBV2,TGTGCCAGCAATCAGGGGGCTATGGGGAAACTGTTTTTT,CASNQGAMGKLFF
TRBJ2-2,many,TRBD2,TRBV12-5,TGTGCTAGTGGCCGACTAGCCACCGGGGAGCTGTTTTTT,CASGRLATGELFF
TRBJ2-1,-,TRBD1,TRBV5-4,TGTGCCAGCAGCCTTGACAGGGTTTCCTACAATGAGCAGTTCTTC,CASSLDRVSYNEQFF
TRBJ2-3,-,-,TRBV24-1,TGTGCCACCAGTGATTCCGGCGGGAGCACAGATACGCAGTATTTT,CATSDSGGSTDTQYF
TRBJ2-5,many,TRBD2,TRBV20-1,TGCAGTGCTAGGGCGGGGGGGCCAACGAAGACCCAGTACTTC,CSARAGGPTKTQYF
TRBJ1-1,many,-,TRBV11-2,TGTGCCAGCAGCCCGAGTCGGGACAAAGTTTACACTGAAGCTTTCTTT,CASSPSRDKVYTEAFF
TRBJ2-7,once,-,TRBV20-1,TGCAGTGCTAGAGATAGGGGGGTTTACGAGCAGTACTTC,CSARDRGVYEQYF
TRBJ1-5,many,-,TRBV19,TGTGCCAGTAGTATGGGCGGGGGTGGCAATCAGCCCCAGCATTTT,CASSMGGGGNQPQHF
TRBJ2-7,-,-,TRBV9,TGTGCCAGCAGCGTAGAGGGGAGTATCTCCTACGAGCAGTACTTC,CASSVEGSISYEQYF
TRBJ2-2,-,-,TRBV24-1,TGTGCCACCAGTGGTCCCCCCAGGGGCGTAGGCACCGGGGAGCTGTTTTTT,CATSGPPRGVGTGELFF
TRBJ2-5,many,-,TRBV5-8,TGTGCCAGCAGCTTGGTTCGGTCAGCCTCAGACCAAGAGACCCAGTACTTC,CASSLVRSASDQETQYF
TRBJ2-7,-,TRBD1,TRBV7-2,TGTGCCAGCAGCACGGGACAGGGCCCCTACGAGCAGTACTTC,CASSTGQGPYEQYF
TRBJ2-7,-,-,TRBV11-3,TGTGCCAGCAGCTCAAGGCGAACAGGAAGAGGGGAGCAGTACTTC,CASSSRRTGRGEQYF
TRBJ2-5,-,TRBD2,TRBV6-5,TGTGCCAGCAGCCCTGGGCTAGCGGGTTTCCAAGAGACCCAGTACTTC,CASSPGLAGFQETQYF
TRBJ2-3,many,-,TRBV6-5,TGTGCCAGCAGTTCTACACTCAGGGTTATGACAGATACGCAGTATTTT,CASSSTLRVMTDTQYF
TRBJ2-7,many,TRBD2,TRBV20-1,TGCAGTGCTAGAGACCACTGGCGGGGGGACACCGAGCCCTACGAGCAGTACTTC,CSARDHWRGDTEPYEQYF
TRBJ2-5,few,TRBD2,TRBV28,TGTGCCAGCAGTTTATGGGCCAGCGGGGGGGCGCAGACCCAGTACTTC,CASSLWASGGAQTQYF
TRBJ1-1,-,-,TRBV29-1,TGCAGCGTTGGAGGAGGACTCGGAAAGAACACTGAAGCTTTCTTT,CSVGGGLGKNTEAFF
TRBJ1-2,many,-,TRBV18,TGTGCCAGCTCACCAAGGACAAACCGGCACTATGGCTACACCTTC,CASSPRTNRHYGYTF
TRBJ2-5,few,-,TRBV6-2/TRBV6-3,TGTGCCAGCAGGGAAATTGGGGGGCGGCAAGAGACCCAGTACTTC,CASREIGGRQETQYF
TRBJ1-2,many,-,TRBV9,TGTGCCAGCAGCACGCAGGGTTTCTATGGCTACACCTTC,CASSTQGFYGYTF
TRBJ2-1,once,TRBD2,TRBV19,TGTGCCAGTAGTAAACTTGGCGGGGGGGCCTTGGGTCCTAATGAGCAGTTCTTC,CASSKLGGGALGPNEQFF
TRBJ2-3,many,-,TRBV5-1,TGCGCCAGCAGCTTGTCCGATACGCAGTATTTT,CASSLSDTQYF
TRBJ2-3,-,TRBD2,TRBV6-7,TGTGCCAGCAGTTTACGACTAGCAGATGCGCAGTATTTT,CASSLRLADAQYF
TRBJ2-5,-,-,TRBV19,TGTGCCAGTACCGGGAGAGAGACCCAGTACTTC,CASTGRETQYF
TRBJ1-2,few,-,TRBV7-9,TGTGCCAGCAGCTTCCTAGGTGGCTACACCTTC,CASSFLGGYTF
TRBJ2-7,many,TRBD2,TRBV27,TGTGCCAGCAGGAGTGGGGCGGGAGTAAACGAGCAGTACTTC,CASRSGAGVNEQYF
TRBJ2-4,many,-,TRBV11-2,TGTGCCAGCAGCTTAGGAAAGGTCAGCGGATTCGTAGCCAAAAACATTCAGTACTTC,CASSLGKVSGFVAKNIQYF
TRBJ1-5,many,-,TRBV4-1,TGCGCCAGCAGCCCCAGAACGGGGGCTGGACAGCCCCAGCATTTT,CASSPRTGAGQPQHF
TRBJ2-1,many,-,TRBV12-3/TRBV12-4,TGTGCCAGCACCCGGGGCTTGAATGAGCAGTTCTTC,CASTRGLNEQFF
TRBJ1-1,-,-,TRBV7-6,TGTGCCGACAGGTTGGGAGTTGAAGCTTTCTTT,CADRLGVEAFF